The rows below give T cell receptor beta chains drawn from one sample of a study of blood T cell repertoires in COVID-19. Only in-frame clones appear in the TCRdb table, and some are missing; sequencing was by immunoSEQ multiplex PCR. The sample consists of 250,000 or so clones, 70% to 90% of them appearing once. Sequenced input: PBMCs or T cells enriched from blood (not recorded which). The receptors derive from a man in his forties who had recovered from COVID-19. CDR3s include the opening cysteine and the closing phenylalanine or tryptophan. A D gene is named only where the DNA matches it firmly. Size values are once, few and many counts, or a class for expanded clones, and some rows have none.

>TRBD1|13|TRBV2|TRBJ2-2|-
CASRRTGDGELFF
TGTGCCAGCAGAAGGACAGGGGACGGGGAGCTGTTTTTT
>-|14|TRBV19|TRBJ1-2|-
CASSIGSEGYGYTF
TGTGCCAGTAGTATAGGGTCCGAGGGCTATGGCTACACCTTC
>TRBD2|13|TRBV6-5|TRBJ2-7|-
CASRLAGGIEQYF
TGTGCCAGCAGACTAGCGGGGGGCATCGAGCAGTACTTC
>-|14|TRBV18|TRBJ2-7|-
CASSPRRSSYEQYF
TGTGCCAGCTCACCGAGGCGGAGCTCCTACGAGCAGTACTTC
>TRBD2|16|TRBV11-1|TRBJ2-5|-
CASSLLPGAGAETQYF
TGTGCCAGCAGCTTATTGCCCGGGGCGGGAGCAGAGACCCAGTACTTC
>-|15|TRBV6-2/TRBV6-3|TRBJ1-6|few
CASSYSGADNSPLHF
TGTGCCAGCAGTTACTCGGGGGCAGATAATTCACCCCTCCACTTT
>TRBD1|13|TRBV3-1/TRBV3-2|TRBJ1-1|-
CASSRDSDAEAFF
TGTGCCAGTTCCCGGGACAGTGATGCTGAAGCTTTCTTT
>-|13|TRBV12-3/TRBV12-4|TRBJ2-1|-
CASSLGQEREQFF
TGTGCCAGCAGTTTAGGACAGGAGCGTGAGCAGTTCTTC
>-|14|TRBV27|TRBJ2-3|-
CASSFGGSPDTQYF
TGTGCCAGCAGTTTTGGAGGGTCCCCAGATACGCAGTATTTT
>-|14|TRBV30|TRBJ2-4|-
CAWSPGTLGNIQYF
TGTGCCTGGAGTCCTGGGACTTTGGGAAACATTCAGTACTTC
>TRBD1|12|TRBV5-1|TRBJ1-1|-
CATRQGNTEAFF
TGCGCCACCAGACAGGGAAACACTGAAGCTTTCTTT
>-|12|TRBV6-5|TRBJ2-3|-
CASSSGTDTQYF
TGTGCCAGCAGCTCGGGGACAGATACGCAGTATTTT
>-|15|TRBV6-5|TRBJ2-6|-
CASSYFYSGANVLTF
TGTGCCAGCAGTTATTTCTACTCTGGGGCCAACGTCCTGACTTTC
>TRBD2|15|TRBV6-5|TRBJ2-1|-
CASSFGTSGFNEQFF
TGTGCCAGCAGTTTTGGGACTAGCGGATTCAATGAGCAGTTCTTC
>-|14|TRBV24-1|TRBJ1-5|once
CATSGPLSNQPQHF
TGTGCCACCAGTGGGCCGCTTAGCAATCAGCCCCAGCATTTT
>TRBD2|15|TRBV2|TRBJ2-5|-
CASSPLAGGPETQYF
TGTGCCAGCAGCCCACTAGCGGGGGGGCCGGAGACCCAGTACTTC
>-|16|TRBV15|TRBJ1-2|-
CATSRDRGPHNYGYTF
TGTGCCACCAGCAGAGATCGAGGGCCCCATAACTATGGCTACACCTTC
>TRBD1|13|TRBV2|TRBJ2-1|few
CASRGTDYNEQFF
TGTGCCAGCAGGGGGACAGACTACAATGAGCAGTTCTTC
>-|18|TRBV15|TRBJ1-1|-
CATSRDLAGRNMNTEAFF
TGTGCCACCAGCAGAGATTTGGCGGGCAGGAACATGAACACTGAAGCTTTCTTT
>TRBD2|15|TRBV3-1/TRBV3-2|TRBJ2-5|few
CASSQGLAGLETQYF
TGTGCCAGCAGCCAAGGTCTAGCGGGTTTAGAGACCCAGTACTTC
>-|14|TRBV5-1|TRBJ2-7|-
CASSLGRETYEQYF
TGCGCCAGCAGCTTGGGTCGGGAGACCTACGAGCAGTACTTC